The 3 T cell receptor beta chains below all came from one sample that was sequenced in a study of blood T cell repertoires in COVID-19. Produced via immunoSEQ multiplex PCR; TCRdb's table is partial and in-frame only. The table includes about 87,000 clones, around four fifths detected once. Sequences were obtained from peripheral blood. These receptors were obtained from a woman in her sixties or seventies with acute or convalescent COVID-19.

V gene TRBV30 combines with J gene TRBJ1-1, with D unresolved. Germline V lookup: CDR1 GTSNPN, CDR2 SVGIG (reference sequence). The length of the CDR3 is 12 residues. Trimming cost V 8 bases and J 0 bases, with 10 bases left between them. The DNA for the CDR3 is TGTGCCAGCGGAAGGATGAACACTGAAGCTTTCTTT. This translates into CASGRMNTEAFF. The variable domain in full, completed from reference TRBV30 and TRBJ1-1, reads SQTIHQWPATLVQPVGSPLSLECTVEGTSNPNLYWYRQAAGRGLQLLFYSVGIGQISSEVPQNLSASRPQDRQFILSSKKLLLSDSGFYLCASGRMNTEAFFGQGTRLTVV.

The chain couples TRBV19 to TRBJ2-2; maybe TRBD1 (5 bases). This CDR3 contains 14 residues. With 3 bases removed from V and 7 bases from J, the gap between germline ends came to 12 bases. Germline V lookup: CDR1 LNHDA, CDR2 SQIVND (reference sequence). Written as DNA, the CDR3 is TGTGCCAGTAGTATTGCACAGGTTTTCGGGGAGCTGTTTTTT. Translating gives CASSIAQVFGELFF.

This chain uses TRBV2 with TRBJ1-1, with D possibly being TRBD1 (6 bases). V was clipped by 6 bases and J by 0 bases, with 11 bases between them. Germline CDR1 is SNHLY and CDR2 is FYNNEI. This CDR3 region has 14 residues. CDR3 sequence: CASSLEGVNTEAFF. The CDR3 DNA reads TGTGCCAGCAGCTTAGAGGGGGTGAACACTGAAGCTTTCTTT.